The 27 T cell receptor beta chains given below trace back to one sample, sequenced in a study of sequential checkpoint blockade in melanoma. The repertoire was sequenced with immunoSEQ multiplex PCR; TCRdb's copy has only in-frame clones and lacks some. The sample comprises around 9,900 clones, roughly 20% of which are singletons, and roughly 10% rests with the top ten. Regarding treatment: randomized to nivolumab then ipilimumab (arm A) or the reverse (arm B). The source was tumor tissue (inferred from file names), collected from a patient given nivolumab and ipilimumab in sequence. The receptors originated from a human donor with melanoma.

This clone was counted between two and nine times. This chain connects TRBV1 to TRBJ2-1; no DNA check was done on the table's D call, TRBD2. TRBV1 is labeled a pseudogene. This CDR3 region has 19 residues. The CDR3 reads CASSQDLGGLAGGINEQFF. CDR3 nucleotide sequence: TGCGCCAGCAGCCAAGATCTAGGAGGACTAGCGGGGGGAATTAATGAGCAGTTCTTC.

This clone is labeled as medium-sized (0.01 to 0.1%). The chain carries TRBV6-8 and TRBJ1-1; D remains unclear. The ends were cut back, 8 bases at V and 4 bases at J, with 23 bases in the middle. Germline CDR1 and CDR2: MNHGY and SAAAGT. CDR3 length: 16 residues. CDR3 nucleotide sequence: TGTGCCAGCTCCGGGCGGGGTCGGGTTTGGGGCACTGAAGCTTTCTTT. It codes for CASSGRGRVWGTEAFF.

By its share, this clone is medium-sized. The V gene is TRBV6-8, the J gene TRBJ1-2; 7 bases agree with TRBD1. The CDR3 sequence is 16 residues long. Germline lookup yields CDR1 MNHGY and CDR2 SAAAGT. V shed 0 bases and J 7 bases; nucleotides not matched to a gene: 11. The CDR3 DNA reads TGTGCCAGCAGTTACTCCTTAGTTCGACAGGGTAGTGGCTACACCTTC. This translates into CASSYSLVRQGSGYTF.

By share of the sample, this clone is medium-sized (0.01 to 0.1%). V gene TRBV10-3 combines with J gene TRBJ1-1, with D possibly matching TRBD1 (5 bases). CDR3 size: 15 residues. V was pared by 0 bases and J by 4 bases, with 12 bases between. Germline-derived CDR1 and CDR2 are ENHRY and SYGVKD. CDR3 DNA: TGTGCCATCAGTGAGTCGGGGGGAATTGCCACTGAAGCTTTCTTT. As protein: CAISESGGIATEAFF.

Ten or more counts support this clone. The chain joins TRBV11-3 to TRBJ2-1, with TRBD2 identical over 12 bases. Trimming cost V 1 base and J 8 bases; bases outside gene matches: 3. Germline lookup yields CDR1 SGHNT and CDR2 YENEEA. CDR3 length: 15 amino acids. Here the CDR3 reads CASSLGLAGGYEQFF. CDR3 bases: TGTGCCAGCAGCTTAGGTCTAGCGGGGGGGTATGAGCAGTTCTTC.

The chain uses TRBV11-3 and TRBJ2-3; TRBD1 matches at 9 bases. CDR1 SGHNT and CDR2 YENEEA come from the germline V gene. V gave up 5 bases and J gave up 1 base; unmatched junction bases: 4. CDR3 length: 15 amino acids. This CDR3 is CASSRQGEGTDTQYF. The DNA for the CDR3 is TGTGCCAGCAGCCGACAGGGGGAGGGCACAGATACGCAGTATTTT.

In this sample, this clone is medium-sized (0.01 to 0.1%). The V gene is TRBV6-8, the J gene TRBJ1-2, with D possibly TRBD1 on 6 matching bases. Germline V CDR1 and CDR2: MNHGY, SAAAGT. V was trimmed by 7 bases and J by 10 bases, leaving 16 bases between them. The CDR3 has 12 residues. CDR3 in amino acids: CASNNGGLDYTF. DNA for the CDR3: TGTGCCAGCAATAACGGGGGGCTAGACTACACCTTC.

The gene calls are TRBV18 and TRBJ1-2, with 8 bases matching TRBD1. Germline V gene sequence: CDR1 KGHSH, CDR2 LQKENI. The CDR3 runs 15 residues. J lost 5 bases, V lost 6 bases, and 11 bases had no gene match. This CDR3 is CASSDSVGQGYGYTF. The DNA for the CDR3 is TGTGCCAGCTCCGACTCCGTAGGACAGGGTTATGGCTACACCTTC.

This clone has only a few counts. The gene calls are TRBV23-1 and TRBJ2-1; weak D call: TRBD2 (7 bases). TRBV23-1 is filed as an ORF, its function uncertain. With 6 bases removed from V and 5 bases from J, the gap between germline ends came to 14 bases. There are 14 residues in the CDR3. The CDR3 DNA is TGCGCCAGCAGCCAAGGGGGGGTCAACAATGAGCAGTTCTTC. Protein product: CASSQGGVNNEQFF.

In its sample, this clone was seen a few times. V is TRBV19 and J is TRBJ2-4, with 7 nucleotides matching TRBD2. The trim removed 5 bases at V and 1 base at J, leaving 8 bases unmatched. The CDR3 consists of 16 residues. CDR1 and CDR2 (germline): LNHDA, SQIVND (reference sequence). The DNA for the CDR3 is TGTGCCAGTAGTCTACCATTGGGGGGGGCCAAAAACATTCAGTACTTC. Translated: CASSLPLGGAKNIQYF. Variable domain in full (rest from reference TRBV19 and TRBJ2-4): DGGITQSPKYLFRKEGQNVTLSCEQNLNHDAMYWYRQDPGQGLRLIYYSQIVNDFQKGDIAEGYSVSREKKESFPLTVTSAQKNPTAFYLCASSLPLGGAKNIQYFGAGTRLSVL.

This clone was counted a few times. The CDR3 sequence is CASRRPGTGAPLNYGYTF. The CDR3 DNA is TGTGCCAGCAGACGACCCGGGACAGGGGCCCCTTTAAACTATGGCTACACCTTC. The chain combines TRBV2 with TRBJ1-2; 10 bases align to TRBD1. CDR3 length: 18 residues. Looked up from germline, CDR1 is SNHLY and CDR2 is FYNNEI. Trimming cost V 6 bases and J 2 bases; bases outside gene matches: 15.

This clone was observed a handful of times. The chain employs TRBV10-3 and TRBJ2-5, with 14 bases identical to TRBD2. Trimming took 0 bases from V and 2 from J; bases not matched to a gene: 2. Germline V CDR1 and CDR2: ENHRY, SYGVKD. The CDR3 contains 17 residues. DNA for the CDR3: TGTGCCATCAGTGAGTCCCGGACTAGCGGGGGGCAAGAGACCCAGTACTTC. Protein sequence: CAISESRTSGGQETQYF.

This clone is medium-sized (0.01 to 0.1%) within its sample. The chain uses TRBV25-1 and TRBJ1-6; a weak D match, TRBD1 (5 bases). The germline V and J ends were trimmed by 6 bases and 9 bases, with 18 bases remaining between them. The CDR3 spans 15 residues. CDR1 and CDR2 from the germline V gene are MGHDK and SYGVNS. CDR3 sequence reads: CASSSSLRGLSPLHF. The CDR3 nucleotides read TGTGCCAGCAGCAGCTCTCTTCGGGGCCTTTCACCCCTCCACTTT. The whole variable domain, remainder taken from reference TRBV25-1 and TRBJ1-6, is EADIYQTPRYLVIGTGKKITLECSQTMGHDKMYWYQQDPGMELHLIHYSYGVNSTEKGDLSSESTVSRIRTEHFPLTLESARPSHTSQYLCASSSSLRGLSPLHFGNGTRLTVT.

The chain uses TRBV18 and TRBJ1-3; a weak D match, TRBD1 (5 bases). This CDR3 has 15 residues. The germline gives CDR1 KGHSH, CDR2 LQKENI. V was trimmed by 5 bases and J by 0 bases, leaving 11 bases between them. The DNA of the CDR3 is TGTGCCAGCTCAAACTCCGGGGCCTCTGGAAACACCATATATTTT. Translated: CASSNSGASGNTIYF.

J is TRBJ2-1 and V is TRBV29-1, with 15 bases that match TRBD2. The germline CDR1 and CDR2 sequences are SQVTM and ANQGSEA. The junction had 6 bases not matched to a gene; V was cut back by 5 bases and J by 7 bases. The CDR3 has 15 amino acids. CDR3 in DNA: TGCAGCGTTTCGGGACTAGCGGGGGGTTGGAATGAGCAGTTCTTC. Its protein product is CSVSGLAGGWNEQFF.

The V gene is TRBV6-8, the J gene TRBJ1-1; a weak D match, TRBD1 (5 bases). CDR1 MNHGY and CDR2 SAAAGT come from the germline V gene. The germline V and J ends were trimmed by 2 bases and 11 bases, with 12 bases remaining between them. The CDR3 covers 12 residues. The CDR3 DNA follows: TGTGCCAGCAGTTACGAGGGGCTCCGGGCTTTCTTT. As protein: CASSYEGLRAFF.

This clone turned up a few times. The chain recombines TRBV4-1 with TRBJ1-1; D is unclear. This CDR3 region has 17 residues. V lost 0 bases and J 4 bases, leaving 18 bases between the germline ends. The germline CDR1 and CDR2 sequences are MGHRA and YSYEKL. The CDR3 sequence is CASSQDSNAGWGTEAFF. The CDR3 bases are TGCGCCAGCAGCCAAGATTCTAATGCAGGATGGGGCACTGAAGCTTTCTTT.

This chain uses TRBV11-3 with TRBJ2-3; TRBD2 matches at 12 bases. Germline V CDR1 and CDR2: SGHNT, YENEEA. CDR3 length: 16 residues. J lost 0 bases, V lost 4 bases, and 2 bases had no gene match. The CDR3 nucleotides are TGTGCCAGCAGCTCTCTAGCGGGGGGGAGCACAGATACGCAGTATTTT. Amino acid sequence: CASSSLAGGSTDTQYF. Full variable domain (outside the CDR3, taken from reference TRBV11-3 and TRBJ2-3): EAGVVQSPRYKIIEKKQPVAFWCNPISGHNTLYWYLQNLGQGPELLIRYENEEAVDDSQLPKDRFSAERLKGVDSTLKIQPAELGDSAVYLCASSSLAGGSTDTQYFGPGTRLTVL.

The rearrangement links TRBV6-8 to TRBJ2-1; D could derive from TRBD1 or TRBD2 (5 bases each). V shed 2 bases and J shed 8 bases, with 13 bases lying between them. The CDR3 consists of 14 residues. Germline V lookup: CDR1 MNHGY, CDR2 SAAAGT. In nucleotides, the CDR3 is TGTGCCAGCAGTTACGGGGCAGAGGGAGATGAGCAGTTCTTC. It is translated as CASSYGAEGDEQFF.

This clone was seen more than once but under ten times. The chain couples TRBV11-3 to TRBJ2-6; unclear D gene. Trimming cost V 3 bases and J 1 base, with 7 bases left between them. This CDR3 has 15 amino acids. Germline V gene lookup returns CDR1 SGHNT and CDR2 YENEEA. The CDR3 DNA reads TGTGCCAGCAGCTTCTCAGGATCTGGGGCCAACGTCCTGACTTTC. Translated, it gives CASSFSGSGANVLTF. Filled out from reference TRBV11-3 and TRBJ2-6, the complete variable domain reads EAGVVQSPRYKIIEKKQPVAFWCNPISGHNTLYWYLQNLGQGPELLIRYENEEAVDDSQLPKDRFSAERLKGVDSTLKIQPAELGDSAVYLCASSFSGSGANVLTFGAGSRLTVL.

The chain recombines TRBV6-8 with TRBJ2-3; 9 nucleotides agree with TRBD1. CDR3 size: 17 residues. Per the germline V gene, CDR1 is MNHGY and CDR2 is SAAAGT. With V trimmed by 7 bases and J by 3 bases, 14 bases remained unmatched. The CDR3 spells CASKTEPGQGWTDTQYF. The CDR3 DNA follows: TGTGCCAGCAAAACCGAACCCGGACAGGGGTGGACAGATACGCAGTATTTT.

A few counts support this clone. The chain is built from TRBV11-3 and TRBJ2-6; 9 bases are shared with TRBD1. The CDR3 is 17 residues long. V was clipped by 5 bases and J by 0 bases; unmatched bases: 5. CDR1 SGHNT and CDR2 YENEEA come from the germline V gene. The CDR3 DNA reads TGTGCCAGCAGCCAAGGACAGGGGTTCTCTGGGGCCAACGTCCTGACTTTC. Encoded protein: CASSQGQGFSGANVLTF.

The V gene is TRBV5-1, the J gene TRBJ2-2; D unresolved. V gave up 3 bases and J gave up 1 base, with 10 bases separating them. Germline V lookup: CDR1 SGHRS, CDR2 YFSETQ. This CDR3 has 15 amino acids. CDR3 nucleotide sequence: TGCGCCAGCAGCTCGTTGACACAGAACACCGGGGAGCTGTTTTTT. Its protein product is CASSSLTQNTGELFF.

There are many counts of this clone. The rearrangement uses TRBV6-8 and TRBJ2-7, with 7 bases fitting TRBD2. Germline V gene sequence: CDR1 MNHGY, CDR2 SAAAGT. The CDR3 is 13 residues long. With V trimmed by 10 bases and J by 3 bases, 9 bases remained unmatched. The CDR3 is CAITPLAGYEQYF. The CDR3 DNA is TGTGCCATCACCCCGTTAGCGGGCTACGAGCAGTACTTC.

In its sample, this clone ranks as medium-sized. CDR3 nucleotide sequence: TGTGCCAGCAGTGACCGCCGGACAGGGAATTCACCCCTCCACTTT. Residues: CASSDRRTGNSPLHF. The chain has TRBV6-8 and TRBJ1-6; TRBD1 aligns across 8 bases. V dropped 5 bases and J dropped 7; count of bases not matched to a gene: 7. The CDR3 covers 15 residues. Germline values: CDR1 MNHGY, CDR2 SAAAGT.

This clone was observed a few times. The chain couples TRBV19 to TRBJ1-1; no clear D gene. Trimming left V 5 bases short and J 4 bases short, with 17 bases between. Germline values: CDR1 LNHDA, CDR2 SQIVND (reference sequence). This CDR3 comprises 15 residues. The CDR3 here is CASSVQSARSTEAFF. The CDR3 DNA is TGTGCCAGTAGTGTCCAGTCAGCACGGAGCACTGAAGCTTTCTTT.

The chain joins TRBV5-1 to TRBJ2-1; D may match TRBD1 or TRBD2 (5 bases each). This CDR3 spans 15 amino acids. Germline V gene lookup returns CDR1 SGHRS and CDR2 YFSETQ. V was trimmed by 2 bases and J by 5 bases, leaving 14 bases between them. The chain's CDR3 is CASSFGTWIDNEQFF. CDR3 DNA: TGCGCCAGCAGCTTCGGGACGTGGATCGACAATGAGCAGTTCTTC.